The entry that follows covers one T cell receptor (beta chain) sequence. The data were obtained in a study of cytomegalovirus exposure and HLA in healthy donors. Study-level background: Previous work identified around 120 million unique TCR beta sequences from around 170 million T cells.

The CDR3 is 14 amino acids. Trimming took 5 bases from V and 1 from J, leaving 6 bases between them. Germline V lookup: CDR1 SGHTA, CDR2 FQGNSA. PCR involved 60 Vbeta and 13 Jbeta primers. The data were produced by immunoSEQ multiplex PCR, yet TCRdb's version contains in-frame clones alone and is incomplete. The sample consists of roughly 130,000 clones, 75% to 90% of them appearing once. The sequence came from a male donor in good health and CMV-seronegative. This chain uses TRBV7-2 with TRBJ2-6; no reliable D call. The material sequenced was PBMCs. CDR3 protein: CASSTKSGANVLTF. CDR3 sequence (DNA): TGTGCCAGCAGCACAAAATCTGGGGCCAACGTCCTGACTTTC.